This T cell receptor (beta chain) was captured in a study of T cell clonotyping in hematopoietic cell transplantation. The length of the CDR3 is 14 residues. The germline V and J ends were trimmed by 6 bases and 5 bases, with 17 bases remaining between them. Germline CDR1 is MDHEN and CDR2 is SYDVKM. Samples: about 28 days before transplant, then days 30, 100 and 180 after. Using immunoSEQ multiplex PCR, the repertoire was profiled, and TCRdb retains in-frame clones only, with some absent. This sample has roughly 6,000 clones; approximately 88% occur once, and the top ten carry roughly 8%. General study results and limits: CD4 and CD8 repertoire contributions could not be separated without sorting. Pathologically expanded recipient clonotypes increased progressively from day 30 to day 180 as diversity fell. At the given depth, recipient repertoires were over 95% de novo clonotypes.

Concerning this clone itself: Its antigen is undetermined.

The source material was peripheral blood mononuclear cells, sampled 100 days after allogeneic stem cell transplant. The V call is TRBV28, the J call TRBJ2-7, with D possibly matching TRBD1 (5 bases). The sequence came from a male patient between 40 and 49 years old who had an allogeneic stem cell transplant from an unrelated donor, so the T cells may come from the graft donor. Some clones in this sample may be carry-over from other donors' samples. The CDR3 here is CASSSQGSSNEQYF. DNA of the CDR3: TGTGCCAGCAGCTCTCAGGGATCCTCGAACGAGCAGTACTTC. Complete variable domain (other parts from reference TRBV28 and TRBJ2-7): DVKVTQSSRYLVKRTGEKVFLECVQDMDHENMFWYRQDPGLGLRLIYFSYDVKMKEKGDIPEGYSVSREKKERFSLILESASTNQTSMYLCASSSQGSSNEQYFGPGTRLTVT.